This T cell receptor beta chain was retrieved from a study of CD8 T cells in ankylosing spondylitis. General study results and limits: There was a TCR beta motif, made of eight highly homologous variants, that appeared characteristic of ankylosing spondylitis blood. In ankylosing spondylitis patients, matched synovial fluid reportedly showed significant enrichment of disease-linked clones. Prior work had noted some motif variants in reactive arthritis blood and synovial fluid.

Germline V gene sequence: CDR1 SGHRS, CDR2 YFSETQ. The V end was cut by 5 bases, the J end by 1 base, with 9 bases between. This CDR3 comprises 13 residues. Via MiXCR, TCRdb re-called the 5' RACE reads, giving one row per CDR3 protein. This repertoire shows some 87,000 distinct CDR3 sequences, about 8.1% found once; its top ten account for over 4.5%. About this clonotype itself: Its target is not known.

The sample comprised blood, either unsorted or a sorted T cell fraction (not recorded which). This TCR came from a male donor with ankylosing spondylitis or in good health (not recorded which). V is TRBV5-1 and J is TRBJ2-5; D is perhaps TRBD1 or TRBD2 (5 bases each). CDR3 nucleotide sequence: TGCGCCAGCAGTAGGGACCCCCAAGAGACCCAGTACTTC. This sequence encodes CASSRDPQETQYF.